The 29 T cell receptor beta chains in this list originate from one sample, sequenced in a study of vaccination effects on CD4 cells after COVID-19. These receptors have no identified antigens. TCRdb's copy holds only in-frame clones and misses some; the assay was immunoSEQ multiplex PCR. The sample includes about 27,000 clones, around 75% of them seen just once. Antigen-specific CD4+ T cells expanded by the ViraFEST assay with viral peptide pools were then sequenced. Culture lasted roughly 9 days before CD4+ T cell isolation. People in the vaccine group had not been infected with SARS-CoV-2 before, and their nucleocapsid antibodies were negative. This specimen was CD4+ T cells from PBMCs cultured with HCoV-NL63 spike peptides, taken before COVID-19 vaccination. Source of these receptors: a human donor who received a COVID-19 vaccine.

The gene calls are TRBV21-1 and TRBJ1-1; no check of the table's D call, TRBD1, against the DNA was made. TRBV21-1 is described as a pseudogene. The CDR3 length is 16 residues. The CDR3 spells CASRMPKGDLNTEAFF. CDR3 sequence (DNA): TGTGCCAGCAGGATGCCTAAGGGGGATCTGAACACTGAAGCTTTCTTT.

There are a few counts of this clone. V usage is TRBV19 and J usage is TRBJ2-2; D possibly corresponds to TRBD1 (5 bases). CDR1 is LNHDA, CDR2 SQIVND, per germline (reference sequence). V was cut by 8 bases and J by 0 bases, with 10 bases left in between. The CDR3 consists of 14 residues. CDR3 DNA: TGTGCCAGTGAACCACAGGCGAACACCGGGGAGCTGTTTTTT. Amino acid sequence: CASEPQANTGELFF.

This clone was counted only a few times. This chain's CDR3 is CASSAGGAYGYTF. The DNA of the CDR3 is TGTGCCAGCAGCGCGGGGGGAGCCTATGGCTACACCTTC. The chain recombines TRBV3-1 (or the pseudogene TRBV3-2) with TRBJ1-2, with D perhaps TRBD1 (5 bases). This CDR3 region has 13 residues. Germline assignment: CDR1 LGHDT and CDR2 YNNKEL (reference sequence). The V end lost 5 bases, the J end lost 4 bases, and 11 bases lay between the germline ends.

This clone has only a few counts. The chain couples TRBV12-3 or TRBV12-4 to TRBJ1-2; the D is unclear. The CDR3 consists of 12 residues. V was pared by 5 bases and J by 6 bases, with 10 bases between. CDR3 protein: CASSLYWDGYTF. The CDR3, as DNA: TGTGCCAGCAGTCTTTACTGGGATGGCTACACCTTC.

In this sample, this clone turned up a few times. The chain recombines TRBV5-4 with TRBJ2-7, with 7 nucleotides matching TRBD1. Germline loops: CDR1 SGHNT, CDR2 YYREEE (reference sequence). The CDR3 has 15 amino acids. Trimming cost V 4 bases and J 2 bases; bases outside gene matches: 9. DNA for the CDR3: TGTGCCAGCAGCACGGACAGGACCCGAACCTACGAGCAGTACTTC. This gives the protein CASSTDRTRTYEQYF.

The chain employs TRBV5-6 and TRBJ1-2; TRBD1 matches 9 bases. Per germline, CDR1 SGHDT and CDR2 YYEEEE. V gave up 3 bases and J gave up 7 bases; unmatched junction bases: 7. This CDR3 region has 14 residues. The CDR3 DNA follows: TGTGCCAGCAGCTCCCTGACAGGGGGGGGTGGCTACACCTTC. As protein: CASSSLTGGGGYTF.

V gene TRBV15 combines with J gene TRBJ1-4, with 9 bases that match TRBD1. The CDR3 has 15 amino acids. After removal of 5 bases from V and 8 bases from J, the junction contained 9 bases not matched to a gene. Germline CDR1 is LNHNV and CDR2 is YYDKDF (reference sequence). This CDR3 is CATSSTGTGREKLFF. DNA of the CDR3: TGTGCCACCAGCTCGACCGGGACAGGGCGGGAAAAACTGTTTTTT.

This chain joins TRBV7-2 and TRBJ1-2; weak D call: TRBD1 (6 bases). Germline V gene sequence: CDR1 SGHTA, CDR2 FQGNSA. This CDR3 is 15 amino acids long. V was trimmed by 1 base and J by 4 bases, leaving 13 bases between them. CDR3 nucleotides: TGTGCCAGCAGCTTAGGAGGGGGGGGAGGCTATGGCTACACCTTC. It translates to CASSLGGGGGYGYTF.

This clone was picked up a small number of times. V gene TRBV12-3 or TRBV12-4 combines with J gene TRBJ1-2; D gene uncertain. With 1 base removed from V and 3 bases from J, the gap between germline ends came to 6 bases. The CDR3 runs to 13 residues. CDR3 in DNA: TGTGCCAGCAGTTTAGATCACTACTATGGCTACACCTTC. Protein sequence: CASSLDHYYGYTF.

This chain joins TRBV4-3 and TRBJ2-5; 9 bases map to TRBD2. V trimming: 0 bases; J trimming: 1 base; junction bases outside the gene matches: 0. CDR1 is LGHNA, CDR2 YSLEER, per germline. This CDR3 region has 15 residues. In DNA, the CDR3 is TGCGCCAGCAGCCAAGAGCGGGGGGGCCAAGAGACCCAGTACTTC. Translated: CASSQERGGQETQYF.

This chain joins TRBV7-2 and TRBJ1-5; the D gene is possibly TRBD1 (6 bases). V dropped 5 bases and J dropped 6 bases, with 17 bases sitting between them. CDR1 and CDR2 from the germline V gene are SGHTA and FQGNSA. The CDR3 contains 15 residues. CDR3 nucleotide sequence: TGTGCCAGCAGCGTAGGTACAGGGCCCGGTCAGCCCCAGCATTTT. Protein sequence: CASSVGTGPGQPQHF.

CDR3 in amino acids: CASRDRESEGYTF. Here the CDR3 DNA reads TGTGCCAGTCGGGACAGGGAATCGGAGGGCTACACCTTC. This rearrangement joins TRBV19 to TRBJ1-2, with 9 bases fitting TRBD1. V lost 8 bases and J lost 8; bases outside the gene matches: 9. CDR1 is LNHDA and CDR2 is SQIVND in the germline V gene (reference sequence). This CDR3 has 13 amino acids. The variable domain in full, completed from reference TRBV19 and TRBJ1-2, reads DGGITQSPKYLFRKEGQNVTLSCEQNLNHDAMYWYRQDPGQGLRLIYYSQIVNDFQKGDIAEGYSVSREKKESFPLTVTSAQKNPTAFYLCASRDRESEGYTFGSGTRLTVV.

The chain employs TRBV29-1 and TRBJ1-2; D is unresolved. V was clipped by 2 bases and J by 5 bases, with 9 bases between them. This CDR3 contains 12 residues. Germline V gene sequence: CDR1 SQVTM, CDR2 ANQGSEA. CDR3 sequence: CSVEMGSYGYTF. In DNA form, the CDR3 reads TGCAGCGTTGAAATGGGGAGTTATGGCTACACCTTC.

The rearrangement links TRBV6-6 to TRBJ1-4; D is ambiguous. CDR1 and CDR2 (germline): MNHNY, SVGAGI (reference sequence). The CDR3 is made up of 12 amino acids. The V gene lost 3 bases and the J gene lost 4 bases, with 3 bases spanning the gap. CDR3 protein: CASSYGNEKLFF. The CDR3, as DNA: TGTGCCAGCAGTTATGGTAATGAAAAACTGTTTTTT.

The V and J genes are TRBV13 and TRBJ1-1; unclear D gene. V was shortened by 0 bases and J by 8 bases, with 4 bases between the two germline ends. CDR1 is PRHDT, CDR2 FYEKMQ, per germline (reference sequence). CDR3 length equals 11 residues. DNA of the CDR3: TGTGCCAGCAGCTTAGGGTCGGAAGCTTTCTTT. This codes for CASSLGSEAFF. The full variable domain, rest sourced from reference TRBV13 and TRBJ1-1, is AAGVIQSPRHLIKEKRETATLKCYPIPRHDTVYWYQQGPGQDPQFLISFYEKMQSDKGSIPDRFSAQQFSDYHSELNMSSLELGDSALYFCASSLGSEAFFGQGTRLTVV.

CDR3 coding DNA: TGTGCCAGCAGTTTAGAGGCTAGCGAGGGCACAGATACGCAGTATTTT. This gives the protein CASSLEASEGTDTQYF. The V gene is TRBV27, the J gene TRBJ2-3; D possibly corresponds to TRBD2 (6 bases). V was shortened by 2 bases and J by 1 base, with 13 bases between the two germline ends. The CDR3 spans 16 residues. CDR1 and CDR2 from the germline V gene are MNHEY and SMNVEV (reference sequence).

This clone has a handful of counts. The rearrangement links TRBV5-4 to TRBJ1-6; D unresolved. Germline V lookup: CDR1 SGHNT, CDR2 YYREEE (reference sequence). The V end was cut by 0 bases, the J end by 10 bases, with 11 bases between. The CDR3 length is 14 residues. The CDR3: CASSLAEVGSPLHF. The CDR3 DNA is TGTGCCAGCAGCTTGGCTGAGGTTGGGTCACCCCTCCACTTT.

This clone was found once. The CDR3 bases are TGTGCCAGCAGTTGGGGTTGGTCCTACAATGAGCAGTTCTTC. Amino acid sequence: CASSWGWSYNEQFF. The V and J genes are TRBV6-5 and TRBJ2-1; D uncertain. Germline V lookup: CDR1 MNHEY, CDR2 SVGAGI. V was pared by 4 bases and J by 1 base, with 8 bases between. This CDR3 region has 14 residues.

This clone came up a few times. CDR3 DNA sequence: TGTGCCAGCAGTTACTCTGGGGGACAGGGTTATTCACCCCTCCACTTT. Translated: CASSYSGGQGYSPLHF. The chain has TRBV6-5 and TRBJ1-6, with TRBD1 matching over 9 bases. With 0 bases clipped from V and 8 bases from J, the junction kept 5 bases outside the gene matches. This CDR3 is built from 16 residues. Germline V gene data show CDR1 as MNHEY and CDR2 as SVGAGI.

V is TRBV7-2 and J is TRBJ2-3; 9 bases agree with TRBD2. From germline, CDR1 is SGHTA and CDR2 FQGNSA. The CDR3 has 13 amino acids. V was pared by 1 base and J by 11 bases, with 4 bases of the junction left unmatched. CDR3 nucleotides: TGTGCCAGCAGCTTAGAGGTTAGCGGGGGGCAGTATTTT. It translates to CASSLEVSGGQYF.

The rearrangement links TRBV18 to TRBJ2-1, with TRBD2 matching 8 bases. Unmatched junction bases numbered 7, after V lost 0 bases and J lost 9 bases. The CDR3 extends over 15 amino acids. CDR1 and CDR2 from the germline V gene are KGHSH and LQKENI. The CDR3, as DNA: TGTGCCAGCTCACCACCCGGGACTAGGGACGCTGAGCAGTTCTTC. Amino acids: CASSPPGTRDAEQFF.

This rearrangement joins TRBV27 to TRBJ2-1; 8 bases are a match to TRBD2. The CDR3 runs 15 residues. Germline assignment: CDR1 MNHEY and CDR2 SMNVEV (reference sequence). V was clipped by 8 bases and J by 7 bases; unmatched bases: 13. In DNA form, the CDR3 reads TGTGCCAGCGGGCGTGTCGGGAGGGCCAAAAATGAGCAGTTCTTC. The encoded protein is CASGRVGRAKNEQFF.

J is TRBJ2-4 and V is TRBV3-1 (or the pseudogene TRBV3-2); 11 positions match TRBD1. Germline V lookup: CDR1 LGHDT, CDR2 YNNKEL (reference sequence). This CDR3 contains 16 residues. V was clipped by 1 base and J by 2 bases; unmatched bases: 1. Here the CDR3 DNA reads TGTGCCAGCAGCCAAGGGGACAGGGGGTCCAAAAACATTCAGTACTTC. Residues: CASSQGDRGSKNIQYF.

This chain connects TRBV27 to TRBJ1-6; no reliable D call. The CDR3 covers 15 residues. Germline CDR1 reads MNHEY; CDR2 reads SMNVEV (reference sequence). V was cut by 6 bases and J by 7 bases, with 16 bases left in between. The CDR3 nucleotides are TGTGCCAGCAGCCCTTCCCTCACGTGGAATTCACCCCTCCACTTT. This translates into CASSPSLTWNSPLHF.

The V gene is TRBV9, the J gene TRBJ2-1; D is perhaps TRBD1 (6 bases). V lost 7 bases and J 4 bases, leaving 12 bases between the germline ends. From germline, CDR1 is SGDLS and CDR2 YYNGEE. CDR3 length: 13 amino acids. The CDR3 DNA sequence: TGTGCCAGCGCCTTAGGGGGTTACAATGAGCAGTTCTTC. It translates to CASALGGYNEQFF.

The J gene is TRBJ2-7, the V gene TRBV5-1, with 8 bases matching TRBD2. The CDR3 covers 15 residues. Germline CDR1 reads SGHRS; CDR2 reads YFSETQ. Germline trimming cut 0 bases from V and 11 bases from J; bases unmatched to any gene: 13. The CDR3 is CASSLEGTRGTAEYF. The CDR3 DNA sequence: TGCGCCAGCAGCTTGGAAGGGACTAGGGGAACGGCGGAGTACTTC.

This clone is medium-sized (0.01 to 0.1%) within its sample. This chain links TRBV4-2 with TRBJ2-1, with D possibly being TRBD2 (7 bases). CDR1 and CDR2 from the germline V gene are LGHNA and YNFKEQ. The CDR3 has 16 residues. Deletions cut 0 bases from V and 12 bases from J, with 21 bases between. The CDR3 DNA sequence: TGTGCCAGCAGCCAAGATGGCGCGGGGGCCTATCAGTGGCAGTTCTTC. It is translated as CASSQDGAGAYQWQFF.

The chain is built from TRBV12-3 or TRBV12-4 and TRBJ1-2; D gene unclear. The CDR3 totals 13 residues. The V end was cut by 1 base, the J end by 3 bases, with 6 bases between. The CDR3: CASSLDSDYGYTF. The CDR3 nucleotides are TGTGCCAGCAGTTTAGACAGCGACTATGGCTACACCTTC.

This clone was seen many times. This chain uses TRBV5-1 with TRBJ2-3; D ambiguous. Germline-derived CDR1 and CDR2 are SGHRS and YFSETQ. CDR3 size: 13 residues. Trimming left V 0 bases short and J 6 bases short, with 8 bases between. The chain's CDR3 is CASSLDGSDTQYF. CDR3 bases: TGCGCCAGCAGCTTGGACGGTTCCGATACGCAGTATTTT.